These 18 T cell receptor beta chains share one sample of origin, sequenced in a study of blood T cell repertoires in COVID-19. Produced via immunoSEQ multiplex PCR; TCRdb's table is partial and in-frame only. Among roughly 250,000 clones listed, around 87% were seen once. The sample was PBMCs or T cells enriched from blood (not recorded which). The receptors shown here come from a woman between 40 and 55 years old with acute COVID-19.

The rearrangement joins TRBV2 to TRBJ2-7; D is unresolved. Germline V gene lookup returns CDR1 SNHLY and CDR2 FYNNEI. Trimming stripped 6 bases from V and 2 bases from J, with 14 bases between. The CDR3 sequence is 14 residues long. The CDR3 sequence is CASRSQAITYEQYF. The CDR3 nucleotides are TGTGCCAGCAGAAGTCAGGCGATAACCTACGAGCAGTACTTC.

This sequence joins TRBV10-2 and TRBJ1-1; a weak D match, TRBD1 (5 bases). This CDR3 comprises 14 residues. Germline V gives CDR1 WSHSY, CDR2 SAAADI. Trimming pared 4 bases from V and 0 bases from J, leaving 9 bases between. The CDR3 protein is CASSAGLMNTEAFF. The DNA for the CDR3 is TGCGCCAGCAGTGCGGGACTAATGAACACTGAAGCTTTCTTT.

The chain uses TRBV5-1 and TRBJ2-2; TRBD1 aligns across 9 bases. From germline, CDR1 is SGHRS and CDR2 YFSETQ. This CDR3 spans 15 amino acids. The ends lost 4 bases at V and 4 bases at J; junction bases unmatched: 5. This CDR3 reads CASSADRGITGELFF. The CDR3 DNA sequence: TGCGCCAGCAGCGCGGACAGGGGTATCACCGGGGAGCTGTTTTTT.

This clone was observed once. The chain is built from TRBV11-3 and TRBJ1-1; D possibly corresponds to TRBD1 (6 bases). The CDR3 extends over 20 amino acids. Germline lookup yields CDR1 SGHNT and CDR2 YENEEA. V was cut by 1 base and J by 1 base, with 25 bases left in between. The CDR3, as DNA: TGTGCCAGCAGCTTAGCCAGTACAGGGTCTGCACGGGTTCGGAACACTGAAGCTTTCTTT. Encoded protein: CASSLASTGSARVRNTEAFF.

The chain has TRBV5-1 and TRBJ2-1; TRBD1 matches 10 bases. The CDR3 is 13 residues long. Germline trimming cut 3 bases from V and 9 bases from J; bases unmatched to any gene: 3. Germline V CDR1 and CDR2: SGHRS, YFSETQ. The CDR3 DNA is TGCGCCAGCAGCTCGACAGGGGGCGGTGAGCAGTTCTTC. Amino acids: CASSSTGGGEQFF. The full variable domain, rest sourced from reference TRBV5-1 and TRBJ2-1, is KAGVTQTPRYLIKTRGQQVTLSCSPISGHRSVSWYQQTPGQGLQFLFEYFSETQRNKGNFPGRFSGRQFSNSRSEMNVSTLELGDSALYLCASSSTGGGEQFFGPGTRLTVL.

This chain uses TRBV5-4 with TRBJ1-4; 7 bases are a match to TRBD1. This CDR3 region has 15 residues. In germline, CDR1 is SGHNT, CDR2 YYREEE (reference sequence). Germline trimming cut 4 bases from V and 8 bases from J; bases unmatched to any gene: 11. In nucleotides, the CDR3 is TGTGCCAGCAGCCCGCGGACAGGAGTGAACGAAAAACTGTTTTTT. The encoded protein is CASSPRTGVNEKLFF.

This chain joins TRBV20-1 and TRBJ2-1; D uncertain. V was shortened by 6 bases and J by 7 bases, with 7 bases between the two germline ends. This CDR3 spans 10 amino acids. From germline, CDR1 is DFQATT and CDR2 SNEGSKA (reference sequence). DNA of the CDR3: TGCAGTGCCCTTTATAATGAGCAGTTCTTC. It encodes CSALYNEQFF.

The V and J genes are TRBV11-3 and TRBJ2-7, with 7 bases fitting TRBD1. There are 15 residues in the CDR3. Trimming took 5 bases from V and 2 from J; bases not matched to a gene: 9. Germline CDR1 is SGHNT and CDR2 is YENEEA. As DNA, the CDR3 is TGTGCCAGCAGCCCTGGGACAGAACTACCCTACGAGCAGTACTTC. Its protein is CASSPGTELPYEQYF.

The chain joins TRBV5-1 to TRBJ2-1; D possibly corresponds to TRBD2 (6 bases). This CDR3 spans 14 amino acids. Trimming removed 3 bases at V and 5 bases at J, with 12 bases between. Germline lookup yields CDR1 SGHRS and CDR2 YFSETQ. This CDR3 is CASSSLASDNEQFF. For the CDR3, the DNA is TGCGCCAGCAGCTCCCTAGCGAGTGACAATGAGCAGTTCTTC.

Only a few counts were recorded for this clone. The chain employs TRBV2 and TRBJ2-2; D perhaps matches TRBD2 (6 bases). V was trimmed by 8 bases and J by 2 bases, leaving 12 bases between them. CDR3 length: 14 residues. Per germline, CDR1 SNHLY and CDR2 FYNNEI. The CDR3 coding sequence is TGTGCCAGCCAAAGGCGGGAAAACACCGGGGAGCTGTTTTTT. It codes for CASQRRENTGELFF.

The V gene is TRBV3-1 (or the pseudogene TRBV3-2), the J gene TRBJ2-7; tentatively, D is TRBD1 (5 bases). The germline V gene has CDR1 LGHDT and CDR2 YNNKEL (reference sequence). The CDR3 contains 15 residues. V lost 0 bases, J lost 3 bases, and 12 bases lay in between. As DNA, the CDR3 is TGTGCCAGCAGCCAAGAATGGTGGACAAACTACGAGCAGTACTTC. Translating it yields CASSQEWWTNYEQYF.

CDR3 coding DNA: TGTGCCAGCAGCTCATGGACTAGCGGGAGAACCTACAATGAGCAGTTCTTC. Protein product: CASSSWTSGRTYNEQFF. This sequence joins TRBV7-9 and TRBJ2-1; TRBD2 aligns across 13 bases. Per the germline V gene, CDR1 is SEHNR and CDR2 is FQNEAQ (reference sequence). V lost 4 bases, J lost 2 bases, and 5 bases stayed unmatched. The CDR3 length is 17 residues.

This clone was recorded only once. The V gene is TRBV5-4, the J gene TRBJ1-6, with TRBD1 identical over 11 bases. With 4 bases clipped from V and 12 bases from J, the junction kept 6 bases outside the gene matches. Germline V gives CDR1 SGHNT, CDR2 YYREEE (reference sequence). The CDR3 runs to 14 residues. CDR3 residues: CASSADRGQGPLHF. The CDR3 region has the DNA TGTGCCAGCAGCGCGGACAGGGGGCAGGGACCCCTCCACTTT.

This clone was detected only once. The chain links TRBV24-1 to TRBJ2-5; TRBD1 matches at 12 bases. The V gene end was trimmed by 3 bases and the J gene end by 9 bases; junction bases not matched to a gene: 4. Looked up from germline, CDR1 is KGHDR and CDR2 is SFDVKD. This CDR3 is built from 14 residues. CDR3 region: CATSDPGQGASQYF. The CDR3 DNA sequence: TGTGCCACCAGTGATCCGGGACAGGGGGCATCCCAGTACTTC.

V gene TRBV5-6 combines with J gene TRBJ2-5; TRBD2 matches at 7 bases. Trimming took 4 bases from V and 1 from J; bases not matched to a gene: 13. Per the germline V gene, CDR1 is SGHDT and CDR2 is YYEEEE. This CDR3 spans 17 amino acids. The CDR3 sequence: CASSAIRAGPSQETQYF. DNA for the CDR3: TGTGCCAGCAGCGCGATCAGAGCGGGGCCATCCCAAGAGACCCAGTACTTC.

The rearrangement links TRBV7-6 to TRBJ2-1, with 12 positions matching TRBD2. After removal of 1 base from V and 6 bases from J, the junction contained 4 bases not matched to a gene. Germline-derived CDR1 and CDR2 are SGHVS and FNYEAQ. This CDR3 has 16 residues. In nucleotides, the CDR3 is TGTGCCAGCAGCTTAGGACTAGCGGGAGTCGCCAATGAGCAGTTCTTC. Translation: CASSLGLAGVANEQFF.

The chain carries TRBV14 and TRBJ2-7; the match to TRBD2 covers 13 bases. The CDR3 has 16 residues. CDR1 SGHDN and CDR2 FVKESK come from the germline V gene. V lost 3 bases, J lost 6 bases, and 8 bases stayed unmatched. The CDR3 sequence is CASSHPRTSGSFEQYF. The CDR3 DNA reads TGTGCCAGCAGCCATCCCCGGACTAGCGGGAGTTTCGAGCAGTACTTC. The whole variable domain, filled in from reference TRBV14 and TRBJ2-7, reads EAGVTQFPSHSVIEKGQTVTLRCDPISGHDNLYWYRRVMGKEIKFLLHFVKESKQDESGMPNNRFLAERTGGTYSTLKVQPAELEDSGVYFCASSHPRTSGSFEQYFGPGTRLTVT.

The genes are TRBV15 and TRBJ2-3; 8 nucleotides agree with TRBD2. This CDR3 is built from 15 residues. With V trimmed by 5 bases and J by 4 bases, 8 bases remained unmatched. Germline V lookup: CDR1 LNHNV, CDR2 YYDKDF (reference sequence). CDR3 nucleotide sequence: TGTGCCACCAGCTCCCTTAGCGGGAACGCAGATACGCAGTATTTT. It codes for CATSSLSGNADTQYF.